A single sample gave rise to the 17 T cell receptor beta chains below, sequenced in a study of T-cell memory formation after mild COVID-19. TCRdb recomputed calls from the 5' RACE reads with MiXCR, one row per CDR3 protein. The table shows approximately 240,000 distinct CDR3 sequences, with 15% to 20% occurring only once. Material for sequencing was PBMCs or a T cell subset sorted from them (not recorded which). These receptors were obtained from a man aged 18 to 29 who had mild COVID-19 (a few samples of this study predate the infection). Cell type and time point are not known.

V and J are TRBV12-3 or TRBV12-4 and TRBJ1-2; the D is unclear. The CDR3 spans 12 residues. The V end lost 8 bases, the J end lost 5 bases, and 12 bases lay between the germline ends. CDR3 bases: TGTGCCAGCTCCACCATATCTTATGGCTACACCTTC. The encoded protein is CASSTISYGYTF.

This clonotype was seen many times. The DNA of the CDR3 is TGTGCCAGCACTACGGAGGGGACCCAGTACTTC. Protein product: CASTTEGTQYF. The chain couples TRBV12-3 or TRBV12-4 to TRBJ2-5; a weak D match, TRBD2 (6 bases). This CDR3 contains 11 residues. Trimming removed 7 bases from V and 7 bases from J, with 10 bases in between.

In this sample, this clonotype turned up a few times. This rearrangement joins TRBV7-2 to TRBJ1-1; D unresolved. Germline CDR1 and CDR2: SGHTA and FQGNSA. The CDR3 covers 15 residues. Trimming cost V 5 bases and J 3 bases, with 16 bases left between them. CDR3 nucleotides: TGTGCCAGCAGCCCAGTTGCGGGGAGAGACACTGAAGCTTTCTTT. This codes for CASSPVAGRDTEAFF.

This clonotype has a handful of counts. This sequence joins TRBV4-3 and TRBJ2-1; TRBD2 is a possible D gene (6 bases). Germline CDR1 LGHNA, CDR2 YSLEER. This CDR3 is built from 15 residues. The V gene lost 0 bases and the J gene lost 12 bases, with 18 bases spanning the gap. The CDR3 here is CASSQEYGPGVGQFF. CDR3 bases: TGCGCCAGCAGCCAAGAATATGGCCCGGGAGTGGGGCAGTTCTTC.

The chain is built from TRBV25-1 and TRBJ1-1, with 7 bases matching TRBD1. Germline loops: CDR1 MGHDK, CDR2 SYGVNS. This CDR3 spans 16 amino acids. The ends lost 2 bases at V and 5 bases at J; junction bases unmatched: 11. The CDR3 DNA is TGTGCCAGCAGTGAAATGGGGGGCAGGGGGTTGACTGAAGCTTTCTTT. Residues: CASSEMGGRGLTEAFF.

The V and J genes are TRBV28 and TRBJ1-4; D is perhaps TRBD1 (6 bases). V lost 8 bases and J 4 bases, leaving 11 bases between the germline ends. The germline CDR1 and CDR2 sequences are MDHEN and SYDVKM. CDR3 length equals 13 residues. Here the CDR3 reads CASLDRNNEKLFF. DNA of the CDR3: TGTGCCAGCTTGGACAGAAATAATGAAAAACTGTTTTTT.

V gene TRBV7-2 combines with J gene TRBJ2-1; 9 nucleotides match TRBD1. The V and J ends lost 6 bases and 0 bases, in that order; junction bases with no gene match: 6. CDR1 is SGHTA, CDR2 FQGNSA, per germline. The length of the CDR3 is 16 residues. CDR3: CASRPTGGSSYNEQFF. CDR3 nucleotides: TGTGCCAGCAGGCCGACAGGGGGTAGCTCCTACAATGAGCAGTTCTTC.

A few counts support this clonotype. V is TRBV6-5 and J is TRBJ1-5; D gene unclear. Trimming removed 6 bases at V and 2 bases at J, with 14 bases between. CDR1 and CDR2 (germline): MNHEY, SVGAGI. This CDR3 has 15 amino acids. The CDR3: CASSLFGYGNQPQHF. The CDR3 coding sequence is TGTGCCAGCAGCCTTTTCGGGTACGGCAATCAGCCCCAGCATTTT.

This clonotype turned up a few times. CDR3 coding DNA: TGTGCCAGCAGCTTGACCGGGACAGACAATGAAAAACTGTTTTTT. Residues: CASSLTGTDNEKLFF. The chain recombines TRBV5-5 with TRBJ1-4, with 7 positions matching TRBD1. CDR1 and CDR2 (germline): SGHKS, YYEKEE (reference sequence). The CDR3 runs 15 residues. V shed 1 base and J 5 bases; nucleotides not matched to a gene: 5.

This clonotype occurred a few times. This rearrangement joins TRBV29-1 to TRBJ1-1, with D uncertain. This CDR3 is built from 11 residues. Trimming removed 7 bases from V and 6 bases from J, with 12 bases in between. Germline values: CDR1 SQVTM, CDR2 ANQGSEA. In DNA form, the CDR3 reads TGCAGCGCACACACAAGGGCTGAAGCTTTCTTT. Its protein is CSAHTRAEAFF.

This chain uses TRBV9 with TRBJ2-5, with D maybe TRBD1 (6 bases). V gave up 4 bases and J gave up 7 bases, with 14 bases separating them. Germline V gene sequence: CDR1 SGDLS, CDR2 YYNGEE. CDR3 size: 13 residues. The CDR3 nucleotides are TGTGCCAGCAGCCTCAGCCAAGGGGGGACCCAGTACTTC. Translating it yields CASSLSQGGTQYF.

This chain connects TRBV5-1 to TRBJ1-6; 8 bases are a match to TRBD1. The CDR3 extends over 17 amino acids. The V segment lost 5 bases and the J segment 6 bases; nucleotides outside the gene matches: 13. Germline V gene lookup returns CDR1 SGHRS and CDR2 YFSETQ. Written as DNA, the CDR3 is TGCGCCAGCAGATTCTTTTTTGCCGGACAGGGTAATTCACCCCTCCACTTT. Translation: CASRFFFAGQGNSPLHF.

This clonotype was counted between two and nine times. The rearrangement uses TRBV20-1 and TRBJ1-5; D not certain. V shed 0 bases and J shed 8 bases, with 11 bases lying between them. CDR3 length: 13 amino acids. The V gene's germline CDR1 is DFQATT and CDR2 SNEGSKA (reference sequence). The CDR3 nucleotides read TGCAGTGCTAGAGATCTTACGATGAAGCCCCAGCATTTT. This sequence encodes CSARDLTMKPQHF.

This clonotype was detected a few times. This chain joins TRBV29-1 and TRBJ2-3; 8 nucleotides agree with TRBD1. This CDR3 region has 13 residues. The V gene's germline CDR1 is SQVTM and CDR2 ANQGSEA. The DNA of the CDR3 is TGCGCAGCAGGACAGGGAGAGGCAGATACGCAGTATTTT. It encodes CAAGQGEADTQYF.

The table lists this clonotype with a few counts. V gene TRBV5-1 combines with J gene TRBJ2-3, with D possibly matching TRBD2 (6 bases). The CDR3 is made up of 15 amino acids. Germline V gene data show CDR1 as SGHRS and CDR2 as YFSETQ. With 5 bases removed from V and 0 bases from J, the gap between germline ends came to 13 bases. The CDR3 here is CASRGTGESTDTQYF. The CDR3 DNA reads TGCGCCAGCAGAGGTACGGGGGAGAGCACAGATACGCAGTATTTT.

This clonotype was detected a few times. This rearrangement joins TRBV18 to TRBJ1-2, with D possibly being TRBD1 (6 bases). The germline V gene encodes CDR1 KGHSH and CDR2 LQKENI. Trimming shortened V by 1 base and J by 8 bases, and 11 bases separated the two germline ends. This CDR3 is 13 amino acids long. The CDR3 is CASSPQGDNGYTF. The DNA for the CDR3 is TGTGCCAGCTCACCACAGGGGGACAACGGCTACACCTTC.

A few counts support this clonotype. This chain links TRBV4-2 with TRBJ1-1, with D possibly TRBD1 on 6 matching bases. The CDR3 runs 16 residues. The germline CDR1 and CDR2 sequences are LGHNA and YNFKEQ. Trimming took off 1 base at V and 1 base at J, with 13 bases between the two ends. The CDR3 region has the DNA TGTGCCAGCAGCCAAGTAACGGGGGCGGGGAACACTGAAGCTTTCTTT. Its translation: CASSQVTGAGNTEAFF.